A selection of T cell receptor beta chains follows, all from one sample in a study of blood T cell repertoires in COVID-19. TCRdb's copy holds only in-frame clones and misses some; the assay was immunoSEQ multiplex PCR. The data show approximately 50,000 clones, over 85% seen once. The sequencing sample was made of peripheral blood. The source of these receptors is a human donor in a cohort sampled during active COVID-19. Both conserved end residues are part of each CDR3. The order of the fields is V gene, J gene, CDR3 protein.

TRBV9	TRBJ2-7	CASSPKREGLPYEQYF
TRBV19	TRBJ1-1	CASSDPAGANTEAFF
TRBV27	TRBJ2-2	CASSLALNTGELFF
TRBV6-6	TRBJ2-5	CASTNQGYQETQYF
TRBV11-2	TRBJ1-2	CASSLEGGGGYTF
TRBV9	TRBJ1-2	CASSVAEGVLQGYTF
TRBV12-3/TRBV12-4	TRBJ1-1	CASSLRGTLAFF
TRBV9	TRBJ1-4	CASSGDNNEKLFF
TRBV24-1	TRBJ2-5	CATSDLGQGQETQYF
TRBV13	TRBJ2-1	CASSFSEARLNEQFF
TRBV15	TRBJ2-3	CATRLTGGFTDTQYF
TRBV7-2	TRBJ1-6	CASSTGGGRGASPLHF
TRBV11-1	TRBJ2-2	CASMAANTGELFF
TRBV28	TRBJ1-1	CASSLTTGFPAIDEAFF
TRBV30	TRBJ1-6	CAWSPTGSSPLHF
TRBV7-8	TRBJ2-6	CASSLRDRVRISGANVLTF
TRBV7-3	TRBJ2-3	CASSREGGVDTQYF
TRBV5-6	TRBJ1-2	CASNPGEFNYGYTF
TRBV3-1/TRBV3-2	TRBJ1-2	CASTYTGGDYGYTF
TRBV7-2	TRBJ1-2	CASSQAGTGGFYGYTF